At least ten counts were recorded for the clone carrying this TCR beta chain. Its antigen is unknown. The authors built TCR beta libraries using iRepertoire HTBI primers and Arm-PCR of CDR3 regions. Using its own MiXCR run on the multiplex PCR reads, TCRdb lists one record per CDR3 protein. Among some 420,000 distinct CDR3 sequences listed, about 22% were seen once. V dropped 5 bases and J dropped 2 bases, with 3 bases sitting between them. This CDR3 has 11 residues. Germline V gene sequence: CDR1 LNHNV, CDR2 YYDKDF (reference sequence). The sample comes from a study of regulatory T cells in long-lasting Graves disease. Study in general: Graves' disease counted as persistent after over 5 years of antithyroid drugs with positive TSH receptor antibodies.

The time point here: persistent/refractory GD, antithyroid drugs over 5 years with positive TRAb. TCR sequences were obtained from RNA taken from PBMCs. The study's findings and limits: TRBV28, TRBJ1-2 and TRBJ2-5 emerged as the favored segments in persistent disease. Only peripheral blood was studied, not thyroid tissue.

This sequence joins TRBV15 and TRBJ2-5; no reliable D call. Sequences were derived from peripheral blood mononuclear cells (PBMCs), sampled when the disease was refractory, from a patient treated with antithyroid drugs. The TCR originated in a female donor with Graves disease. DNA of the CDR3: TGTGCCACCAGCCAACAAGAGACCCAGTACTTC. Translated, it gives CATSQQETQYF.